A selection of T cell receptor beta chains follows, all from one sample in a study of T-cell reconstitution after alpha-beta-depleted transplantation in children. TCRdb fed the PCR reads into MiXCR, producing one record per CDR3 protein. The sample carries 700,000 to 950,000 distinct CDR3 sequences, 15% to 20% recorded once. This material consisted of PBMCs, mostly from graft donor cells, taken 360 days after TCRalphabeta/CD19-depleted stem cell transplant. The origin of the receptors is a male patient younger than 18 who had a stem cell transplant for acute lymphoblastic leukemia, so the T cells may come from the graft donor. Each CDR3 is given with its conserved first and last residue. Each record gives: D gene, V gene, J gene, clone size, CDR3 DNA, CDR3 protein. The D gene is left open where the match is weak. The size entry is marked missing in some rows and otherwise reads once, few, many or a size class.

D: -; V: TRBV2; J: TRBJ1-4; size: -; DNA: TGTGCCAGCAGTGAACGGGACACCACAACTAATGAAAAACTGTTTTTT; CDR3: CASSERDTTTNEKLFF
D: TRBD1; V: TRBV10-3; J: TRBJ2-2; size: -; DNA: TGTGCCATCAGCCGGGACAGGCCCTACACCGGGGAGCTGTTTTTT; CDR3: CAISRDRPYTGELFF
D: -; V: TRBV29-1; J: TRBJ1-5; size: few; DNA: TGCAGCGTTGAAGATGGCGGGCAGCCCCAGCATTTT; CDR3: CSVEDGGQPQHF
D: -; V: TRBV12-3/TRBV12-4; J: TRBJ2-4; size: -; DNA: TGTGCCAGCAGTTCCCTACGGAGGGGGGCCAAAAACATTCAGTACTTC; CDR3: CASSSLRRGAKNIQYF
D: TRBD2; V: TRBV29-1; J: TRBJ2-7; size: -; DNA: TGCAGCATTGAACGGCTAGCGGGGGGAATTTACGAGCAGTACTTC; CDR3: CSIERLAGGIYEQYF
D: -; V: TRBV25-1; J: TRBJ1-5; size: few; DNA: TGTGCCAGCAGTGAACCCAATCAGCCCCAGCATTTT; CDR3: CASSEPNQPQHF
D: -; V: TRBV5-1; J: TRBJ2-1; size: few; DNA: TGCGCCAGCAGCTTGACAGGGTCAGTGGGATACAATGAGCAGTTCTTC; CDR3: CASSLTGSVGYNEQFF
D: TRBD2; V: TRBV29-1; J: TRBJ2-3; size: -; DNA: TGCAGCGTTGTATGGGGGACTACCCCAGATACGCAGTATTTT; CDR3: CSVVWGTTPDTQYF
D: TRBD1; V: TRBV20-1; J: TRBJ2-7; size: few; DNA: TGCAGTGTCGCCGGGACAGCGAGCTCCTACGAGCAGTACTTC; CDR3: CSVAGTASSYEQYF
D: -; V: TRBV12-3/TRBV12-4; J: TRBJ2-1; size: few; DNA: TGTGCCAGCAGTTTCTTAAGGCAAACCTACAATGAGCAGTTCTTC; CDR3: CASSFLRQTYNEQFF
D: TRBD2; V: TRBV27; J: TRBJ2-3; size: -; DNA: TGTGCCAGCAGTTTCAGGACTAGCGGGACCCTCACAGATACGCAGTATTTT; CDR3: CASSFRTSGTLTDTQYF
D: -; V: TRBV5-1; J: TRBJ2-7; size: few; DNA: TGCGCCAGCAGCTTGGCCGGGCCAGCCTCTATTCTTCCTTACCTAGCGGAGCAGTACTTC; CDR3: CASSLAGPASILPYLAEQYF
D: -; V: TRBV12-3/TRBV12-4; J: TRBJ2-5; size: few; DNA: TGTGCCAGCAGTTTACAAACTAACGGACAAGAGACCCAGTACTTC; CDR3: CASSLQTNGQETQYF
D: -; V: TRBV29-1; J: TRBJ2-7; size: -; DNA: TGCAGCGTTGTGGGCACCCCGGGGGTGTACTACGAGCAGTACTTC; CDR3: CSVVGTPGVYYEQYF
D: -; V: TRBV4-1; J: TRBJ1-2; size: -; DNA: TGCGCCAGCAGGCAGGGCGTTACTACTGGCTACACCTTC; CDR3: CASRQGVTTGYTF
D: TRBD2; V: TRBV7-3; J: TRBJ2-2; size: -; DNA: TGTGCCAGCAGCGGAGAAGGACTAGCGGGAGTCCCCGGGGAGCTGTTTTTT; CDR3: CASSGEGLAGVPGELFF
D: -; V: TRBV29-1; J: TRBJ2-5; size: many; DNA: TGCAGCGTCGAGGGACAAGAAGAGACCCAGTACTTC; CDR3: CSVEGQEETQYF
D: TRBD2; V: TRBV9; J: TRBJ2-7; size: -; DNA: TGTGCCAGCAGCGTTGGAGGTCTAGCGGGACACGGGTCCACCTACGAGCAGTACTTC; CDR3: CASSVGGLAGHGSTYEQYF
D: TRBD1; V: TRBV5-1; J: TRBJ1-1; size: many; DNA: TGCGCCAGCAGCAGGACAGGGGTCGAGGACACTGAAGCTTTCTTT; CDR3: CASSRTGVEDTEAFF
D: -; V: TRBV4-1; J: TRBJ2-5; size: -; DNA: TGCGCCAGCAGCCAGTTGCTGCCAGGGACCCAGTACTTC; CDR3: CASSQLLPGTQYF
D: TRBD2; V: TRBV4-2; J: TRBJ2-1; size: -; DNA: TGTGCCAGCAGCCCCGGACTAGCGGGAGGTCTTAACTCCTACAATGAGCAGTTCTTC; CDR3: CASSPGLAGGLNSYNEQFF
D: -; V: TRBV9; J: TRBJ2-1; size: many; DNA: TGTGCCAGCAGCGTAGTACTGGCTTCCAATGAGCAGTTCTTC; CDR3: CASSVVLASNEQFF
D: -; V: TRBV9; J: TRBJ2-7; size: few; DNA: TGTGCCAGCAGCGCCACAGGGAATTTGGGGTACGAGCAGTACTTC; CDR3: CASSATGNLGYEQYF
D: TRBD2; V: TRBV15; J: TRBJ2-5; size: few; DNA: TGTGCCACCAGCAGAGATTTTGGGGGACTAGCGGGGTACCAAGAGACCCAGTACTTC; CDR3: CATSRDFGGLAGYQETQYF
D: -; V: TRBV6-1; J: TRBJ2-7; size: -; DNA: TGTGCCAGCAGCGGACGAACACGGCATGTCTACGAGCAGTACTTC; CDR3: CASSGRTRHVYEQYF
D: -; V: TRBV7-9; J: TRBJ2-7; size: few; DNA: TGTGCCAGCAGCTTAGAGCAGGGGTGGACCGAGCAGTACTTC; CDR3: CASSLEQGWTEQYF
D: TRBD2; V: TRBV18; J: TRBJ2-5; size: -; DNA: TGTGCCAGCTATGGAGCGGGAGGATGGGAAGAGACCCAGTACTTC; CDR3: CASYGAGGWEETQYF
D: -; V: TRBV2; J: TRBJ1-6; size: -; DNA: TGTGCCAGCAGTGTCCCCGAAGGACGGAGCTCCTATAATTCACCCCTCCACTTT; CDR3: CASSVPEGRSSYNSPLHF
D: TRBD1; V: TRBV25-1; J: TRBJ2-5; size: few; DNA: TGTGCCAGCAGTCGATTGACAGGGACACAAGAGACCCAGTACTTC; CDR3: CASSRLTGTQETQYF
D: -; V: TRBV4-2; J: TRBJ2-3; size: many; DNA: TGTGCCAGCAGCCAAGACACTGGGCCCGATACGCAGTATTTT; CDR3: CASSQDTGPDTQYF
D: TRBD2; V: TRBV29-1; J: TRBJ2-7; size: -; DNA: TGCAGCGTCAGGACTAGCGGGAGGAGTGAGCAGTACTTC; CDR3: CSVRTSGRSEQYF
D: -; V: TRBV5-6; J: TRBJ2-7; size: many; DNA: TGTGCCAGCAGCTGGAGGTGGGGGGAGCAGTACTTC; CDR3: CASSWRWGEQYF
D: -; V: TRBV30; J: TRBJ2-7; size: once; DNA: TGTGCCTGGAGAGATTTCCGGAGCTCCTACGAGCAGTACTTC; CDR3: CAWRDFRSSYEQYF
D: -; V: TRBV2; J: TRBJ2-1; size: few; DNA: TGTGCCAGCAGTGAGGGCCGCCTCCCTAATGAGCAGTTCTTC; CDR3: CASSEGRLPNEQFF
D: TRBD2; V: TRBV4-1; J: TRBJ2-1; size: many; DNA: TGCGCCAGCAGCCAACTAGCGGGTGGGTACAATGAGCAGTTCTTC; CDR3: CASSQLAGGYNEQFF
D: -; V: TRBV5-1; J: TRBJ1-5; size: many; DNA: TGCGCCAGCAGCTTGGGTGGGGGCGCCGGCAATCAGCCCCAGCATTTT; CDR3: CASSLGGGAGNQPQHF
D: -; V: TRBV25-1; J: TRBJ2-1; size: many; DNA: TGTGCCAGCAGTTGGCGGGGTGGGGGCAATGAGCAGTTCTTC; CDR3: CASSWRGGGNEQFF
D: -; V: TRBV12-3/TRBV12-4; J: TRBJ2-1; size: -; DNA: TGTGCCAGCAGTTTAGGGCAGGGCGGGCGGTTGGGGCAGTTCTTC; CDR3: CASSLGQGGRLGQFF
D: -; V: TRBV2; J: TRBJ2-1; size: -; DNA: TGTGCCAGCAGTAATCCGGCTAGCGCAACGTCCTACAATGAGCAGTTCTTC; CDR3: CASSNPASATSYNEQFF
D: -; V: TRBV7-9; J: TRBJ2-5; size: few; DNA: TGTGCCAGCAGCTTAATAGGTGGCGGAGAAGCCCGGGAGACCCAGTACTTC; CDR3: CASSLIGGGEARETQYF
D: -; V: TRBV7-8; J: TRBJ1-1; size: many; DNA: TGTGCCAGCAGCTTAAGCCCCGAAGCTTTCTTT; CDR3: CASSLSPEAFF